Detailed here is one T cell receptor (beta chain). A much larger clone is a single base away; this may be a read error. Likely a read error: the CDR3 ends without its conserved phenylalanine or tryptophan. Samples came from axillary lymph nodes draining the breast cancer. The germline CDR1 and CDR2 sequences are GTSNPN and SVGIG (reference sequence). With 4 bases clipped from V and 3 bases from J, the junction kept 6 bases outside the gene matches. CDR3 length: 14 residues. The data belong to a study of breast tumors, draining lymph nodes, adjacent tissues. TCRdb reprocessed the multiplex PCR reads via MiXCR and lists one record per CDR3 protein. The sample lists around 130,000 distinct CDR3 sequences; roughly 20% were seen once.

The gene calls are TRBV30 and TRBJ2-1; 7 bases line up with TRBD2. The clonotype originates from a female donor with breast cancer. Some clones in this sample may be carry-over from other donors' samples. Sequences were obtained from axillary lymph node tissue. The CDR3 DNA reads TGTGCCTGGACCAGAAGCGGGATCTACAATGAGCAGTTCTCC. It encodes CAWTRSGIYNEQFS.